This T cell receptor beta chain was observed in a study of blood T cell repertoires in COVID-19. Study-wide background: The origin of the acute and convalescent COVID-19 samples was the United States, Italy and Spain. Sources were T cells, B-cell-depleted T cells, or PBMCs; the material itself was cDNA or gDNA.

Method: immunoSEQ multiplex PCR; TCRdb's copy keeps in-frame clones and lacks some. The data show roughly 190,000 clones, with 80% to 90% seen just once and around 1.1% held by the top ten. This TCR came from a man in his thirties or forties with acute or convalescent COVID-19. The sample comprised peripheral blood.

In nucleotides, the CDR3 is TGTGCCAGCAGGTTGGGAGGGGGGGCCTTGGGCTACACCTTC. It codes for CASRLGGGALGYTF. The chain couples TRBV28 to TRBJ1-2; D is possibly TRBD1 (6 bases). The length of the CDR3 is 14 residues. Trimming took off 6 bases at V and 8 bases at J, with 19 bases between the two ends. Germline CDR1 and CDR2: MDHEN and SYDVKM.